This T cell receptor beta chain emerged from a study of T cell changes during pregnancy in multiple sclerosis. Profiled with immunoSEQ multiplex PCR; TCRdb holds only in-frame clones, not every one. The sample holds some 49,000 clones, roughly nine tenths seen once. This material consisted of CD4+ T cells from peripheral blood mononuclear cells, taken in the second trimester of pregnancy. This clonotype originated in a female donor in good health, enrolled as a control in a pregnancy study.

CDR3 protein: CASRPTQRGTQYF. CDR3 DNA sequence: TGTGCCAGTAGACCGACTCAACGGGGGACCCAGTACTTC. V and J are TRBV19 and TRBJ2-5, with a possible D match to TRBD2 (5 bases). The CDR3 has 13 amino acids. Between the trimmed V and J ends, which lost 6 bases and 7 bases, there was a span of 15 bases. Germline-derived CDR1 and CDR2 are LNHDA and SQIVND (reference sequence).